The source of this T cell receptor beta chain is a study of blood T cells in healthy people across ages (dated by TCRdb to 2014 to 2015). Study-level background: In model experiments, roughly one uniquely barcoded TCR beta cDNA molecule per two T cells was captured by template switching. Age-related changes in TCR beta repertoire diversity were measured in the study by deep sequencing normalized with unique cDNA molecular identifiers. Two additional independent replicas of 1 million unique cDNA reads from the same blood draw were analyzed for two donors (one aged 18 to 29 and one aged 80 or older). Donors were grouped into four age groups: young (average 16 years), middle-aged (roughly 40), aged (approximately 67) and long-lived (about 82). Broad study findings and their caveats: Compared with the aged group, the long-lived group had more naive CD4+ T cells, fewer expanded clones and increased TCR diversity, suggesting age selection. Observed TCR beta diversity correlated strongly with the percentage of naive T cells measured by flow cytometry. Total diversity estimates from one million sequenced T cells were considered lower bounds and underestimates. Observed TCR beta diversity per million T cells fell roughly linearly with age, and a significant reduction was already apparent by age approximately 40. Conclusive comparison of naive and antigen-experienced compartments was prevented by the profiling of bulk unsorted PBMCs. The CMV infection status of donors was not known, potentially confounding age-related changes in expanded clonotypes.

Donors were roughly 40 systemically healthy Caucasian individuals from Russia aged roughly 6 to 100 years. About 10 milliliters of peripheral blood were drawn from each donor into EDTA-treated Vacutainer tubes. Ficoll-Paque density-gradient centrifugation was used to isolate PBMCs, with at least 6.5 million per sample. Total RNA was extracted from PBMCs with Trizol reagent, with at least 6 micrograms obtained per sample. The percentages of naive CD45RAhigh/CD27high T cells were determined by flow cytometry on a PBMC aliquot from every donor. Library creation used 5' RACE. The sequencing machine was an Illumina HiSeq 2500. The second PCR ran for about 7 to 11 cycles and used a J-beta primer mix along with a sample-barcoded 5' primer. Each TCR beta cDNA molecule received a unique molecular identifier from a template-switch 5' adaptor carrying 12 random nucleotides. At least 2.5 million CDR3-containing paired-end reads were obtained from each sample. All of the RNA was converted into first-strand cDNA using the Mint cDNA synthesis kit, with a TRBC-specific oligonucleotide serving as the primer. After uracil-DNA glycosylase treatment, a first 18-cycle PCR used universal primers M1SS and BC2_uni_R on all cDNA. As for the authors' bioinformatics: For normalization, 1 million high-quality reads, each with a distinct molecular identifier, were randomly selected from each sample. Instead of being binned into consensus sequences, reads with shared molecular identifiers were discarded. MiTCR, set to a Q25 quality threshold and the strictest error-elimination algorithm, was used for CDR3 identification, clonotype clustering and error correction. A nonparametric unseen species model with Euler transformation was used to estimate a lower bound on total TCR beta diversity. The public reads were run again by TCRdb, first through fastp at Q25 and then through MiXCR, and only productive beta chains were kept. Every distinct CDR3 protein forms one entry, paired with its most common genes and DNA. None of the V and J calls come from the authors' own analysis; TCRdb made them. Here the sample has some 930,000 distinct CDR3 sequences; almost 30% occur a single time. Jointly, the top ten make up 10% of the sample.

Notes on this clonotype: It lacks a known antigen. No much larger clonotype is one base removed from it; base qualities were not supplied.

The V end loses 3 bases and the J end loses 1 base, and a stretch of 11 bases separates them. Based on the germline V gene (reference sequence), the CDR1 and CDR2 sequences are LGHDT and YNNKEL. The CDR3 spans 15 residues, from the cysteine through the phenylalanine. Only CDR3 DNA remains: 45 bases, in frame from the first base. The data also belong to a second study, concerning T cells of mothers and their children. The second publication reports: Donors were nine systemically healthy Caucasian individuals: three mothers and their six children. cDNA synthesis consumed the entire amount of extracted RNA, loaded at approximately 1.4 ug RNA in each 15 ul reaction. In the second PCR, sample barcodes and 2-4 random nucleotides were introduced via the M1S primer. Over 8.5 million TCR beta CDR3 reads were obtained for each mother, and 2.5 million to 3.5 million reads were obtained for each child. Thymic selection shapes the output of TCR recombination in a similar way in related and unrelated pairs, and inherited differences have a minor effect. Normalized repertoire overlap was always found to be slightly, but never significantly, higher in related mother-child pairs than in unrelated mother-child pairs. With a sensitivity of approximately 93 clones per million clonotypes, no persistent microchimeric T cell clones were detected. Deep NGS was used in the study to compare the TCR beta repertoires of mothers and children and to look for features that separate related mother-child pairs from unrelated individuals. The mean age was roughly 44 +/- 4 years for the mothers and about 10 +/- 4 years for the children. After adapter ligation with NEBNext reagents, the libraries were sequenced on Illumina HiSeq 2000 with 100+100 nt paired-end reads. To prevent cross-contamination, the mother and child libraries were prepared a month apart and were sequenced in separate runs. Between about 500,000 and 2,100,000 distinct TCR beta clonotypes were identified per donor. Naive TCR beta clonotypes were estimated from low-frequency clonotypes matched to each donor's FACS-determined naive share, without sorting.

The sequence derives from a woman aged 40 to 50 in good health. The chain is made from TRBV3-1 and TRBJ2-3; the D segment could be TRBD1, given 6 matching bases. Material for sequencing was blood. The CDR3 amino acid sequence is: CASSHRDKGTDTQYF. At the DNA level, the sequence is TGTGCCAGCAGCCACCGGGACAAAGGCACAGATACGCAGTATTTT.